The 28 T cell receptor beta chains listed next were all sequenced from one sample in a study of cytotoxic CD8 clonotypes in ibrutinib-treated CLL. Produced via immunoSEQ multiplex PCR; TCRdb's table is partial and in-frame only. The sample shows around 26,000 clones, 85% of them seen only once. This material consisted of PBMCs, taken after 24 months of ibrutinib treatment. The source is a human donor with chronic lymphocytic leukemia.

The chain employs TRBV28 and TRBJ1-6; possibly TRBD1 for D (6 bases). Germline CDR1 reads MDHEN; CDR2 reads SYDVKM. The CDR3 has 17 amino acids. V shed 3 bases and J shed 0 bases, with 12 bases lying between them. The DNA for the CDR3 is TGTGCCAGCAGTTTTGCTACAGGGAGCTCCTATAATTCACCCCTCCACTTT. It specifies CASSFATGSSYNSPLHF.

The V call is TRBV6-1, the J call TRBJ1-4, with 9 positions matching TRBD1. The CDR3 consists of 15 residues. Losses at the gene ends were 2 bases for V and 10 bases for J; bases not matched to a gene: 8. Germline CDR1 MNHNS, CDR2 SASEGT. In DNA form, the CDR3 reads TGTGCCAGCAGTGAAAGGGGGGGACAGGGCGGAAAACTGTTTTTT. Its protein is CASSERGGQGGKLFF.

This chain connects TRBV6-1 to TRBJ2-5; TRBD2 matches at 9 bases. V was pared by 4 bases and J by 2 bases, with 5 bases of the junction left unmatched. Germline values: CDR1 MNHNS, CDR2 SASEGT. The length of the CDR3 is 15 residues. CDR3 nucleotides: TGTGCCAGCAGTGGGCGGGGGGGCCTTCAAGAGACCCAGTACTTC. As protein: CASSGRGGLQETQYF.

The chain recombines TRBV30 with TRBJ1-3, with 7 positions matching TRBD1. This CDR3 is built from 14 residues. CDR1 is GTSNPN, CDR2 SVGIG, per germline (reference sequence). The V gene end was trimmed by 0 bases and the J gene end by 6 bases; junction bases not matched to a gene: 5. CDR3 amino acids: CAWSVEGQKNTIYF. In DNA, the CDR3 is TGTGCCTGGAGTGTTGAGGGACAGAAAAACACCATATATTTT.

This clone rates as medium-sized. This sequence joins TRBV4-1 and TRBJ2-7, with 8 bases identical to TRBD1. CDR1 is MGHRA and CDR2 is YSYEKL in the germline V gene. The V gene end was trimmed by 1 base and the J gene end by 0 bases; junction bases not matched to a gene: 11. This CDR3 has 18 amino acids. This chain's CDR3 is CASSQGVGTGFISYEQYF. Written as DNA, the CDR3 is TGCGCCAGCAGCCAAGGGGTAGGGACAGGCTTTATCTCCTACGAGCAGTACTTC.

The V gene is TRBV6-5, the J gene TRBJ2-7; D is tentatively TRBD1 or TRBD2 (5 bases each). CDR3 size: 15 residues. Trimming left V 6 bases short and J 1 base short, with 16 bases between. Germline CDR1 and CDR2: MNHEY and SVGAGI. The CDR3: CASRVRWDGSYEQYF. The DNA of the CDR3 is TGTGCCAGCAGGGTAAGATGGGACGGATCCTACGAGCAGTACTTC.

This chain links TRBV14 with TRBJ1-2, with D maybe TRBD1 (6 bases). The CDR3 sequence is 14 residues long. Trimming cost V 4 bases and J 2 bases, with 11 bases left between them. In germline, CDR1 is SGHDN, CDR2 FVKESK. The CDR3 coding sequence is TGTGCCAGCAGCCGAGAACAGGGAAACTATGGCTACACCTTC. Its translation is CASSREQGNYGYTF.

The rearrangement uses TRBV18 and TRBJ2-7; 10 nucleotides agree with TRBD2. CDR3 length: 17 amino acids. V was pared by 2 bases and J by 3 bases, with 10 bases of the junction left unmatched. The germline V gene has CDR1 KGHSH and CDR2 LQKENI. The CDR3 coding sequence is TGTGCCAGCTCACCAATCGGCCTAGCGGGGGCCAACTACGAGCAGTACTTC. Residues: CASSPIGLAGANYEQYF. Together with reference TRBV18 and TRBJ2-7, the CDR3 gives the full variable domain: NAGVMQNPRHLVRRRGQEARLRCSPMKGHSHVYWYRQLPEEGLKFMVYLQKENIIDESGMPKERFSAEFPKEGPSILRIQQVVRGDSAAYFCASSPIGLAGANYEQYFGPGTRLTVT.

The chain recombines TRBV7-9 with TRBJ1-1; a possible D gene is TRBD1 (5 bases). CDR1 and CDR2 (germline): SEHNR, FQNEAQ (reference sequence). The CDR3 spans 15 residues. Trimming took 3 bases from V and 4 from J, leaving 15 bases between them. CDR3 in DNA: TGTGCCAGCAGCTTGGAGGAGGGGAGTAGCACTGAAGCTTTCTTT. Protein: CASSLEEGSSTEAFF.

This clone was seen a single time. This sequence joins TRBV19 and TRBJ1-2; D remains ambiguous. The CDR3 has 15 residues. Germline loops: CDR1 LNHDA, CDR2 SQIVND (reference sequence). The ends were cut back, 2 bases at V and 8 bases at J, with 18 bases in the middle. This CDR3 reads CASSINGGPEPGYTF. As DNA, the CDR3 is TGTGCCAGTAGTATAAATGGCGGACCTGAACCCGGCTACACCTTC. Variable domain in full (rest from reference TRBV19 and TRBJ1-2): DGGITQSPKYLFRKEGQNVTLSCEQNLNHDAMYWYRQDPGQGLRLIYYSQIVNDFQKGDIAEGYSVSREKKESFPLTVTSAQKNPTAFYLCASSINGGPEPGYTFGSGTRLTVV.

CDR3 protein: CASSFNTAQGARRGYTF. The CDR3 coding sequence is TGTGCCAGCAGCTTCAACACTGCCCAGGGGGCCCGAAGAGGCTACACCTTC. The chain is built from TRBV13 and TRBJ1-2, with TRBD1 matching 8 bases. The germline gives CDR1 PRHDT, CDR2 FYEKMQ (reference sequence). This CDR3 contains 17 residues. The V segment lost 3 bases and the J segment 8 bases; nucleotides outside the gene matches: 17.

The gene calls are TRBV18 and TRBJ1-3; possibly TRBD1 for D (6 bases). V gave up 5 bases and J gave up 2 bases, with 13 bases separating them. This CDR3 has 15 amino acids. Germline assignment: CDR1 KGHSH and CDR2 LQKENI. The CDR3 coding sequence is TGTGCCAGCTCAGTACAGGGTGTTACTGGAAACACCATATATTTT. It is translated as CASSVQGVTGNTIYF.

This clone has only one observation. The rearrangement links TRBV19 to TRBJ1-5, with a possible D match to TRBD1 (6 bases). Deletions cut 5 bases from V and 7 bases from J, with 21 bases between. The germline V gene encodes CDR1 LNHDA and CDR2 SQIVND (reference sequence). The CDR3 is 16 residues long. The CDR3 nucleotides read TGTGCCAGTAGTGACGCAAGTGACAGGTTTAGGCAGCCCCAGCATTTT. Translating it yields CASSDASDRFRQPQHF.

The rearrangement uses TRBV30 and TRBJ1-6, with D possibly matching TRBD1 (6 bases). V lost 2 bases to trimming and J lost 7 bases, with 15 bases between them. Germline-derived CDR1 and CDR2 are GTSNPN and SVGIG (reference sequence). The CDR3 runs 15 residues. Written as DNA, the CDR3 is TGTGCCTGGAGTAGGGTGACAGGAAGAAATTCACCCCTCCACTTT. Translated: CAWSRVTGRNSPLHF.

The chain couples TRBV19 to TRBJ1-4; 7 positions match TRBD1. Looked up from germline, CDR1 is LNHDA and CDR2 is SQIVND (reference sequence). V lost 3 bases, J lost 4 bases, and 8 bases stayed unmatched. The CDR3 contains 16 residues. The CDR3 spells CASSMTGPSGNEKLFF. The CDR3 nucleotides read TGTGCCAGTAGTATGACAGGGCCTAGTGGTAATGAAAAACTGTTTTTT. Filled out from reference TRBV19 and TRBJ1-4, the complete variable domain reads DGGITQSPKYLFRKEGQNVTLSCEQNLNHDAMYWYRQDPGQGLRLIYYSQIVNDFQKGDIAEGYSVSREKKESFPLTVTSAQKNPTAFYLCASSMTGPSGNEKLFFGSGTQLSVL.

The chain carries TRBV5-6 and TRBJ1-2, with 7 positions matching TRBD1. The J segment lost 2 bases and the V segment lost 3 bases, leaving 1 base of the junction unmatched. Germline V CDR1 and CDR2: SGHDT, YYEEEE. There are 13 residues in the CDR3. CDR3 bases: TGTGCCAGCAGCTGGGGACAGAACTATGGCTACACCTTC. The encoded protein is CASSWGQNYGYTF.

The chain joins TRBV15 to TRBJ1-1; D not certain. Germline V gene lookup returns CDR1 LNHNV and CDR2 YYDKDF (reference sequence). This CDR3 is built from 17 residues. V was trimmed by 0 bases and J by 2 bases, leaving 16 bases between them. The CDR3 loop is CATSRDADVLFNTEAFF. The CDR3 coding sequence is TGTGCCACCAGCAGAGATGCGGACGTCTTGTTTAACACTGAAGCTTTCTTT.

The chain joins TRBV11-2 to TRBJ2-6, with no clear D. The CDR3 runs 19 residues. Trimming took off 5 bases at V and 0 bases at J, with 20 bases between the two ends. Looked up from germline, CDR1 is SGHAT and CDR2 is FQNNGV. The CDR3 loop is CASSSREAPFRSGANVLTF. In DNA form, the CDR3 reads TGTGCCAGCAGCAGCCGTGAAGCCCCTTTTCGCTCTGGGGCCAACGTCCTGACTTTC.

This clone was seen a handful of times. The DNA for the CDR3 is TGTGCCAGCAGCTTGGGGAAGGACAGAGGTGACTACACCTTC. As protein: CASSLGKDRGDYTF. V gene TRBV5-4 combines with J gene TRBJ1-2; a possible D gene is TRBD1 (6 bases). Between the trimmed V and J ends, which lost 0 bases and 10 bases, there was a span of 16 bases. The CDR3 length is 14 residues. CDR1 is SGHNT, CDR2 YYREEE, per germline (reference sequence).

CDR3 bases: TGCGCCAGCAGCTCGAGTTCCGAGGGCGAGCAGTACTTC. Translating it yields CASSSSSEGEQYF. The V call is TRBV5-1, the J call TRBJ2-7; D perhaps matches TRBD2 (5 bases). Trimming left V 3 bases short and J 6 bases short, with 13 bases between. The CDR3 extends over 13 amino acids. CDR1 is SGHRS and CDR2 is YFSETQ in the germline V gene.

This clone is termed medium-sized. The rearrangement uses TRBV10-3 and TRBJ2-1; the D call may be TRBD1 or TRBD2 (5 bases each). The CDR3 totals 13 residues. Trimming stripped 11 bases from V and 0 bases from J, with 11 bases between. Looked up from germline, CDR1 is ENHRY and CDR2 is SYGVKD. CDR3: CAARDDSYNEQFF. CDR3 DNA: TGTGCCGCCCGGGACGACTCCTACAATGAGCAGTTCTTC.

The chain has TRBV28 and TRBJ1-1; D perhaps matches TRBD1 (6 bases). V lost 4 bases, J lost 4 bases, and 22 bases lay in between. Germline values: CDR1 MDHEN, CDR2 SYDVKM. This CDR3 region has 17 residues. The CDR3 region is CASSSAQGSPRSTEAFF. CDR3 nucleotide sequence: TGTGCCAGCAGTTCTGCACAGGGTTCCCCAAGGAGCACTGAAGCTTTCTTT.

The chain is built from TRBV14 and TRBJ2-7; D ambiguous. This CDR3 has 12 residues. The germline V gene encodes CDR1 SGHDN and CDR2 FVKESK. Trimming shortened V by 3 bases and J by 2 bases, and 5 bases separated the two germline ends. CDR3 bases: TGTGCCAGCAGCCAGAGCCCCTACGAGCAGTACTTC. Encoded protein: CASSQSPYEQYF.

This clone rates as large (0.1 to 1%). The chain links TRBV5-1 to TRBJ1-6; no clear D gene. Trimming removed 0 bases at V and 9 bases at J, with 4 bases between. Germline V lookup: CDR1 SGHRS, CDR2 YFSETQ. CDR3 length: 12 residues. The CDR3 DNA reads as TGCGCCAGCAGCTTGGTAGGTTCACCCCTCCACTTT. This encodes CASSLVGSPLHF.

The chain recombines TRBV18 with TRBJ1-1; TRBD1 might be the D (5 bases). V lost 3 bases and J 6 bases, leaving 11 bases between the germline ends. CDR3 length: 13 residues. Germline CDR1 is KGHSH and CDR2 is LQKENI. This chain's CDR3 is CASSPGGSAEAFF. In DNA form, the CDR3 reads TGTGCCAGCTCACCTGGGGGGAGCGCTGAAGCTTTCTTT.

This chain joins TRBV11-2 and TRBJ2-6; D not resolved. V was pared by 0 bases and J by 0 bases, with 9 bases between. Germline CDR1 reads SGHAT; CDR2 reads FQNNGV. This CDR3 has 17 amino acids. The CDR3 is CASSLDLSVSGANVLTF. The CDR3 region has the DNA TGTGCCAGCAGCTTAGATCTGAGCGTCTCTGGGGCCAACGTCCTGACTTTC.

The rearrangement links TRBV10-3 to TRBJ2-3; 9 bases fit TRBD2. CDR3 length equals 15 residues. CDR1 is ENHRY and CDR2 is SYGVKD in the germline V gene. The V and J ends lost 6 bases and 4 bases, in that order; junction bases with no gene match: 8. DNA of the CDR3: TGTGCCATCAGGTCCGGGACTAGCTCCCCAGATACGCAGTATTTT. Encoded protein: CAIRSGTSSPDTQYF.

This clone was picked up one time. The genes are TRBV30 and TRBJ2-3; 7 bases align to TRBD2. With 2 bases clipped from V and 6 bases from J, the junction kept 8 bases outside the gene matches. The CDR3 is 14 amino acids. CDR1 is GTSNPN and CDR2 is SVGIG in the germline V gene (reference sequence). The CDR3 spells CAWSIRGVGDTQYF. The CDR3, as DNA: TGTGCCTGGAGTATACGGGGGGTCGGCGATACGCAGTATTTT.